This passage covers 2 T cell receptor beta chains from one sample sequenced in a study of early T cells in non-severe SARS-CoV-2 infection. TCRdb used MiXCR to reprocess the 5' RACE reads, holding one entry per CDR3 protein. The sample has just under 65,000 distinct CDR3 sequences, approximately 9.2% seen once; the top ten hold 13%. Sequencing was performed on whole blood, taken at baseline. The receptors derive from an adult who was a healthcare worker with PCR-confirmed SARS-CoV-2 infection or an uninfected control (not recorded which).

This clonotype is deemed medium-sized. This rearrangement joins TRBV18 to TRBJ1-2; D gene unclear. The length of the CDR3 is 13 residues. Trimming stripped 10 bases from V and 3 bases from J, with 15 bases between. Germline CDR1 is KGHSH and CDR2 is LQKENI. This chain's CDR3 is CATNQHGYYGYTF. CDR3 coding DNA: TGTGCCACCAACCAACACGGGTACTATGGCTACACCTTC.

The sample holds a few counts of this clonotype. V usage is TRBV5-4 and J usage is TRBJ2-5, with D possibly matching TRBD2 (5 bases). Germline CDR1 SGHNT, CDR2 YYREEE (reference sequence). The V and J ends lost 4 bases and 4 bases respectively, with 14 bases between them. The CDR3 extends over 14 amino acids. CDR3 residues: CASSTGGLRETQYF. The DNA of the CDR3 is TGTGCCAGCAGCACCGGCGGGCTGCGAGAGACCCAGTACTTC.